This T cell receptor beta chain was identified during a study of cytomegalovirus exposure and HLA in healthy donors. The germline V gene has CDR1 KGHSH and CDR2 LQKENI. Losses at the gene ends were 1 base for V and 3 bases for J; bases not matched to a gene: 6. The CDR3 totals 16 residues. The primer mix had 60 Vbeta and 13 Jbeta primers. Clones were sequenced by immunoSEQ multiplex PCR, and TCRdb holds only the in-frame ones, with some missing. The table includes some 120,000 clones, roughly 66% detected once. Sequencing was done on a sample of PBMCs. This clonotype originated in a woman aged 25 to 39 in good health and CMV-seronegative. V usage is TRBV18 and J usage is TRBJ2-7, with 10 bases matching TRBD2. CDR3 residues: CASSPRLSSGSYEQYF. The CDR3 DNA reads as TGTGCCAGCTCACCACGGTTGTCTAGCGGGAGCTACGAGCAGTACTTC.